Below are 21 T cell receptor beta chains sequenced from a single sample in a study of neurological immune-mediated disorders. One entry per CDR3 protein results from TCRdb running MiXCR on the 5' RACE reads. The sample yields tens of thousands of distinct CDR3 sequences, 4.5% to 5.5% seen once. Sequenced input: PBMCs. Receptor source: a man between 25 and 39 years old with multiple sclerosis.

The J gene is TRBJ1-1, the V gene TRBV5-1; the D gene is possibly TRBD1 (5 bases). Between the trimmed V and J ends, which lost 7 bases and 1 base, there was a span of 14 bases. Germline-derived CDR1 and CDR2 are SGHRS and YFSETQ. The CDR3 consists of 14 residues. CDR3 coding DNA: TGCGCCAGCTCACGGGGGACGGAGAACACTGAAGCTTTCTTT. This encodes CASSRGTENTEAFF.

This clonotype was counted many times. The chain joins TRBV12-3 or TRBV12-4 to TRBJ2-3; D may correspond to TRBD1 or TRBD2 (5 bases each). The germline V and J ends were trimmed by 0 bases and 0 bases, with 7 bases remaining between them. The CDR3 spans 15 residues. The CDR3: CASSLAGVSTDTQYF. CDR3 nucleotides: TGTGCCAGCAGTTTAGCGGGGGTAAGCACAGATACGCAGTATTTT.

This clonotype was recorded at least ten times. V and J are TRBV3-1 and TRBJ1-2, with TRBD1 as a possible D gene (6 bases). Germline lookup yields CDR1 LGHDT and CDR2 YNNKEL (reference sequence). This CDR3 comprises 13 residues. The germline V and J ends were trimmed by 2 bases and 6 bases, with 10 bases remaining between them. The CDR3 sequence is CASSQIQGHGYTF. Here the CDR3 DNA reads TGTGCCAGCAGCCAAATACAGGGACATGGCTACACCTTC.

This clonotype was observed at least ten times. The CDR3: CASSPFRGTYEQYF. The CDR3 nucleotides read TGCGCCAGCAGCCCCTTCAGGGGGACCTACGAGCAGTACTTC. This chain links TRBV4-1 with TRBJ2-7; 7 nucleotides agree with TRBD1. CDR1 and CDR2 from the germline V gene are MGHRA and YSYEKL. Trimming cost V 4 bases and J 2 bases; bases outside gene matches: 5. The CDR3 spans 14 residues.

This clonotype was seen at least ten times. This sequence joins TRBV5-1 and TRBJ2-7, with D uncertain. The CDR3 spans 15 residues. Trimming cost V 0 bases and J 9 bases, with 19 bases left between them. Germline assignment: CDR1 SGHRS and CDR2 YFSETQ. The CDR3 DNA follows: TGCGCCAGCAGCTTGGACTCGAGTAACCCGGCCGCGCAGTACTTC. Protein sequence: CASSLDSSNPAAQYF.

The sample holds many counts of this clonotype. This rearrangement joins TRBV27 to TRBJ1-6; possibly TRBD1 for D (6 bases). This CDR3 comprises 14 residues. The V end was cut by 6 bases, the J end by 10 bases, with 16 bases between. CDR1 and CDR2 from the germline V gene are MNHEY and SMNVEV (reference sequence). CDR3 nucleotide sequence: TGTGCCAGCAGGGGGGGCAGGGAGAAATCACCCCTCCACTTT. This codes for CASRGGREKSPLHF.

J is TRBJ1-2 and V is TRBV11-2; no reliable D call. Germline assignment: CDR1 SGHAT and CDR2 FQNNGV. V gave up 3 bases and J gave up 6 bases, with 11 bases separating them. This CDR3 is built from 13 residues. As DNA, the CDR3 is TGTGCCAGCAGCTTCGGGAATAGAGATGGCTACACCTTC. Protein product: CASSFGNRDGYTF.

There are many counts of this clonotype. The chain recombines TRBV7-9 with TRBJ1-1, with a weak D call TRBD1 (6 bases). Trimming took off 6 bases at V and 8 bases at J, with 19 bases between the two ends. This CDR3 has 14 residues. CDR1 SEHNR and CDR2 FQNEAQ come from the germline V gene (reference sequence). The CDR3 region is CASRDYRARPEAFF. The CDR3 DNA reads TGTGCCAGCAGGGACTACAGGGCCCGTCCGGAAGCTTTCTTT.

This clonotype was counted ten times or more. The chain couples TRBV5-1 to TRBJ1-2; maybe TRBD1 (5 bases). Deletions cut 1 base from V and 3 bases from J, with 10 bases between. Per the germline V gene, CDR1 is SGHRS and CDR2 is YFSETQ. The CDR3 is 14 residues long. Written as DNA, the CDR3 is TGCGCCAGCAGCTTGTCGGGGCAGGACTATGGCTACACCTTC. Protein sequence: CASSLSGQDYGYTF.

In this sample, this clonotype turned up many times. V and J are TRBV20-1 and TRBJ1-1, with 8 bases matching TRBD1. Germline CDR1 reads DFQATT; CDR2 reads SNEGSKA (reference sequence). The ends lost 8 bases at V and 5 bases at J; junction bases unmatched: 4. The length of the CDR3 is 11 residues. The DNA of the CDR3 is TGCAGTACACAGGGGGGGACTGAAGCTTTCTTT. Protein product: CSTQGGTEAFF.

This clonotype appeared many times. V is TRBV12-3 or TRBV12-4 and J is TRBJ1-2, with unresolved D. Trimming left V 6 bases short and J 3 bases short, with 14 bases between. This CDR3 is built from 14 residues. The CDR3 protein is CASSSDPGYYGYTF. The CDR3 region has the DNA TGTGCCAGCAGCTCAGACCCGGGGTACTATGGCTACACCTTC.

This clonotype was counted ten times or more. J is TRBJ1-2 and V is TRBV6-5, with no clear D. CDR1 and CDR2 (germline): MNHEY, SVGAGI. This CDR3 is 13 amino acids long. V gave up 2 bases and J gave up 8 bases, with 12 bases separating them. DNA for the CDR3: TGTGCCAGCAGTTACAGAGGCGAGGAAGGCTACACCTTC. Protein: CASSYRGEEGYTF.

This clonotype was counted many times. V is TRBV5-1 and J is TRBJ1-5; D unclear. This CDR3 has 15 residues. V was trimmed by 1 base and J by 0 bases, leaving 8 bases between them. Per the germline V gene, CDR1 is SGHRS and CDR2 is YFSETQ. CDR3 nucleotides: TGCGCCAGCAGCTTGACCGGTAATAGCAATCAGCCCCAGCATTTT. Translated, it gives CASSLTGNSNQPQHF.

The table lists this clonotype with many counts. CDR3 amino acids: CASSGDLDSYSDEQYF. The DNA for the CDR3 is TGTGCCAGCAGCGGGGACCTGGACTCATATAGCGACGAGCAGTACTTC. The genes are TRBV11-2 and TRBJ2-7, with D possibly being TRBD1 or TRBD2 (5 bases each). Looked up from germline, CDR1 is SGHAT and CDR2 is FQNNGV. Trimming shortened V by 5 bases and J by 5 bases, and 22 bases separated the two germline ends. The CDR3 extends over 16 amino acids.

By share of the sample, this clonotype is medium-sized. The chain recombines TRBV11-3 with TRBJ2-1; the match to TRBD1 covers 7 bases. Looked up from germline, CDR1 is SGHNT and CDR2 is YENEEA. The V segment lost 5 bases and the J segment 4 bases; nucleotides outside the gene matches: 5. The CDR3 is 14 residues long. DNA for the CDR3: TGTGCCAGCAGCCTCGGGACAGCTTACAATGAGCAGTTCTTC. Its translation is CASSLGTAYNEQFF.

This clonotype was found a few times. The chain uses TRBV10-2 and TRBJ2-3, with 7 bases lining up with TRBD2. V lost 0 bases and J lost 3; bases outside the gene matches: 3. This CDR3 has 15 residues. Per the germline V gene, CDR1 is WSHSY and CDR2 is SAAADI. For the CDR3, the DNA is TGCGCCAGCAGTGAGTCCCAGCGGGGAACAGATACGCAGTATTTT. Translating it yields CASSESQRGTDTQYF.

This clonotype occurred a few times. The chain employs TRBV5-6 and TRBJ2-5; D remains ambiguous. The ends were cut back, 2 bases at V and 5 bases at J, with 4 bases in the middle. The germline gives CDR1 SGHDT, CDR2 YYEEEE. The CDR3 loop spans 11 amino acids. The CDR3 DNA reads TGTGCCAGCAGCTTCTATGAGACCCAGTACTTC. Translated: CASSFYETQYF.

This clonotype has a count of ten or more. In DNA, the CDR3 is TGTGCCAGCCAGCTGGTCCCTTCGGGGGCAAATGAGCAGTTCTTC. It encodes CASQLVPSGANEQFF. The J gene is TRBJ2-1, the V gene TRBV5-6; either TRBD1 or TRBD2 may fit D (6 bases each). Trimming shortened V by 7 bases and J by 7 bases, and 21 bases separated the two germline ends. This CDR3 contains 15 residues. Germline CDR1 SGHDT, CDR2 YYEEEE.

At least ten counts were recorded for this clonotype. J is TRBJ2-1 and V is TRBV20-1; D is uncertain. CDR3 length: 14 amino acids. V dropped 2 bases and J dropped 3 bases, with 11 bases sitting between them. Germline CDR1 and CDR2: DFQATT and SNEGSKA (reference sequence). CDR3 region: CSARSRTYYNEQFF. Here the CDR3 DNA reads TGCAGTGCTAGATCGCGGACCTACTACAATGAGCAGTTCTTC.

This clonotype has ten or more counts. The V gene is TRBV20-1, the J gene TRBJ2-3, with D maybe TRBD1 (5 bases). Germline CDR1 reads DFQATT; CDR2 reads SNEGSKA (reference sequence). Trimming left V 5 bases short and J 4 bases short, with 19 bases between. This CDR3 is 15 amino acids long. The CDR3 region has the DNA TGCAGTGCTCCTAAGGTGTCCAGGGTCGCAGATACGCAGTATTTT. Its translation: CSAPKVSRVADTQYF.

This clonotype has a count of ten or more. The genes are TRBV15 and TRBJ2-5; 8 bases are shared with TRBD1. Germline loops: CDR1 LNHNV, CDR2 YYDKDF (reference sequence). This CDR3 is 16 amino acids long. V was pared by 4 bases and J by 5 bases, with 12 bases of the junction left unmatched. CDR3 nucleotide sequence: TGTGCCACCAGCACTAGGACAGGGAGAAGAGGGGAGACCCAGTACTTC. Translating it yields CATSTRTGRRGETQYF.